This T cell receptor (beta chain) was identified in a study of blood T cell repertoires in COVID-19. In the study overall: Sites across the United States, Italy and Spain contributed samples from acute and convalescent COVID-19. From T cells, B-cell-depleted T cells, or PBMCs came the material, which was cDNA or gDNA.

Per the original data handling: Counts of nucleated cells, estimated from reference gene primer amplification, were obtained. Sequencing was performed with immunoSEQ multiplex PCR; in TCRdb, only in-frame clones are kept and a portion is missing. For V, J and clone size, that table is used; D and trimming come from the DNA. The sample yields a few hundred thousand clones, roughly nine tenths seen once. The CDR3 has 16 residues. V lost 5 bases and J lost 2; bases outside the gene matches: 11. CDR1 and CDR2 (germline): SEHNR, FQNEAQ (reference sequence). Sequenced: peripheral blood. The sequence was obtained from a woman aged 40-49 years who had recovered from COVID-19. This rearrangement joins TRBV7-9 to TRBJ1-1, with 7 bases aligning to TRBD1. CDR3 in DNA: TGTGCCAGCAGCCCCCGAGACCAGGGGGGTAACACTGAAGCTTTCTTT. This codes for CASSPRDQGGNTEAFF. The full variable domain, rest sourced from reference TRBV7-9 and TRBJ1-1, is DTGVSQNPRHKITKRGQNVTFRCDPISEHNRLYWYRQTLGQGPEFLTYFQNEAQLEKSRLLSDRFSAERPKGSFSTLEIQRTEQGDSAMYLCASSPRDQGGNTEAFFGQGTRLTVV.